This record looks at one TCR beta chain sequence and its context. Its antigen is unknown. The sample originates from a study of long-term antiretroviral therapy in people with HIV. One or more pre-ART and two or more post-ART PBMC samples were available from each donor. V was shortened by 10 bases and J by 0 bases, with 21 bases between the two germline ends. The CDR3 is 16 amino acids. The V gene's germline CDR1 is MNHEY and CDR2 SMNVEV (reference sequence). Broader study findings: Repertoires looked antigen-experienced, with only a slight naive shift after ART. Clonotypes expanded prior to ART showed repertoire dominance at all sampled time points.

Running of the v3.0 immunoSEQ assay took place at survey level. This table comes from immunoSEQ multiplex PCR, and its TCRdb copy is limited to in-frame clones, with some not included. In the table there are some 40,000 clones, around 85% of which are singletons. J is TRBJ1-2 and V is TRBV27; D call uncertain. The sequenced sample was unsorted PBMCs, obtained 1.2 years after starting antiretroviral therapy. The clonotype comes from a woman aged 50 to 65 with HIV. CDR3 nucleotides: TGTGCCACCGCGGGGTCCCGAACCCGAGCTAACTATGGCTACACCTTC. Amino acid sequence: CATAGSRTRANYGYTF.